This T cell receptor (beta chain) was identified during a study of shared clonotypes between healthy human individuals (dated by TCRdb to 2018 to 2021). In terms of the full investigation: The cohort comprised two women and a few men aged 18 to 49 years. For each donor, three plates each were used for CD4 naive and CD4 memory, two plates were used for CD8 naive, and one plate was used for CD8 memory. Blood TCR repertoires of five healthy adults were deeply sequenced to estimate repertoire size and the extent of clonotype sharing between individuals. To increase sequencing depth and limit assay-specific biases, different laboratories used diverse techniques to prepare libraries and sequence TCR repertoires. Each donor's leukapheresis produced roughly between roughly 0.85 and 10 billion PBMCs. Broader findings and caveats from the paper: Higher generation probabilities were observed for clonotypes shared by all four sorted-subset donors than for non-shared clonotypes. Incomplete sequencing was indicated by rarefaction of sorted-subset datasets, despite the large sequencing depth. Because the study included a small number of donors, the genetic and exposure-history diversity represented was limited. Only blood was sampled, and tissue TCR repertoires likely differ from those in blood. Roughly 5% of naive CD4, more than 3% of naive CD8, approximately 2% of memory CD4, and about 0.4% of memory CD8 clonotypes were shared across several donors. Based on pairwise subsampling, the degree of clonotype sharing among donors was expected to be affected by sequencing depth. Larger estimated clonotype richness was generally found for naive subsets than for memory subsets.

The CDR3 goes from the cysteine to the phenylalanine over 15 residues. The DNA shown is the 45-base CDR3, in frame from base 1. As encoded in the germline V gene (reference sequence), CDR1 is MNHEY while CDR2 is SMNVEV. The V end loses 4 bases and the J end loses 2 bases, and a stretch of 13 bases separates them. With regard to this clone: The antigen this receptor binds is unknown. No qualities accompany the bases; no much larger clone lies one base away.

CD8 naive samples were obtained by positive selection for CCR7 among CD45RO-negative cells, yielding a CD45RA+CCR7+ population from which TemRA cells were excluded. Donors were healthy HIV-negative adults with no recently reported acute infections or vaccinations. Every donor was a Caucasian adult living in Nashville, Tennessee, USA. Blood was collected by leukapheresis, and PBMCs were isolated by Ficoll-Histopaque density gradient centrifugation and then cryopreserved in liquid nitrogen vapor phase. Analytical flow cytometry was used to check the purity and quantity of every magnetically sorted T cell population. Genomic DNA was isolated from each sorted fraction and quantified by UV absorbance on a Nanodrop 2000c. Using the deep immunoSEQ assay, TCR CDR3 regions were amplified from genomic DNA by multiplex PCR. For each cell subset, the extracted genomic DNA was distributed evenly across all wells of several immunoSEQ 96-well plates, and each plate served as one replicate. For sorted subsets, about 0.2 ug genomic DNA, equal to some 30,000 T cell genomes, was loaded into each replicate PCR. Purified libraries were measured with a Qubit 3.0 fluorometer, size-checked on a Bioanalyzer 2100, and measured again with the KAPA Library Quantification kit. A separate single-read 150-cycle Illumina NextSeq 550 flow cell was used to sequence each immunoSEQ 96-well plate. The paper's processing steps were these. Because only junctional sequences without quality scores were contained in the immunoSEQ output, filtering matching that applied to full-length reads could not be performed. Sequences were annotated with PyIR, a Python wrapper for IgBLAST v1.9, using IMGT germline references to assign V/J genes and CDR3. Any read was removed if the V/J assignment was weak (E-value above 1e-6), the CDR3 was missing, or the read contained stop codons, out-of-frame junctions, or ambiguous translated residues. A V3J clonotype was defined by an identical inferred V gene, J gene, and CDR3 amino acid sequence. The percentage overlap between two repertoires was calculated by dividing the number of shared unique clonotypes by the size of the smaller repertoire. Richness of each repertoire was evaluated using RTK rarefaction, the Chao1 estimator, and Recon v2.1 estimates of unobserved clonotypes. Generation probabilities were computed with OLGA for all TCRbeta clonotypes obtained by the gDNA method from several donors. In its TCRdb copy, this immuneACCESS table keeps in-frame sequences only and misses some clones. Where compared with another copy, unresolved V genes explain less than half of these, and the others have no known cause. V, J and clone size reflect that table, while D and trimming were determined from the DNA. The sample profile shows over 2,000,000 clones; 85% to 95% of them were found once. Approximately 1.7% of the sample goes to the ten largest clones.

This sequence originates from a young man in good health. Some clones in this sample may be carry-over from other donors' samples. The V gene is TRBV27 and the J gene is TRBJ2-3; no D gene call is confident. Material for sequencing was naive CD8+ T cells from PBMCs. The cell subset or site label, as the study defines it: CD45RA+CCR7+. DNA sequence: TGTGCCAGCAGTTGGTCAGCGAGCTTCACAGATACGCAGTATTTT. This encodes CASSWSASFTDTQYF.